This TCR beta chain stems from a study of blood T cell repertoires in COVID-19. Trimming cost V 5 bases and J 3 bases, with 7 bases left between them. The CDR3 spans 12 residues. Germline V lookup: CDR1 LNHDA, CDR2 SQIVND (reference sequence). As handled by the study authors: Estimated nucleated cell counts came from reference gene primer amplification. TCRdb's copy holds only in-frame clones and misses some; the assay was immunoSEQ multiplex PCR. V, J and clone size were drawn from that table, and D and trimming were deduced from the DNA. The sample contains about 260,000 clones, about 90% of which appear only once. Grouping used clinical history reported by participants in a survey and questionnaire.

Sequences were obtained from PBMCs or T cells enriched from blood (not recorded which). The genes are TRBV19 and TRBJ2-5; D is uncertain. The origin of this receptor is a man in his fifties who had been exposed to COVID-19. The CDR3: CASSFGEETQYF. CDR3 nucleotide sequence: TGTGCCAGTAGTTTTGGAGAAGAGACCCAGTACTTC.